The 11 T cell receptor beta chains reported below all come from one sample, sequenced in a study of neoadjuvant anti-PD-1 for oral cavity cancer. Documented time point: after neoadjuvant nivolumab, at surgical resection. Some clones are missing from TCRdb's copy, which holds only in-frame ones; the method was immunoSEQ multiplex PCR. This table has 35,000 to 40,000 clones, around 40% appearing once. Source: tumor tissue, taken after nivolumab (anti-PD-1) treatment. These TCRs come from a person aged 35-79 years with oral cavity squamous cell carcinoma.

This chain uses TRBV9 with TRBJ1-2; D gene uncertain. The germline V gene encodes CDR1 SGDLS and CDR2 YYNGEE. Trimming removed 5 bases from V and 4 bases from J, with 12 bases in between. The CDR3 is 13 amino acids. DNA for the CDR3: TGTGCCAGCAGTTTGGCCGGCTTCTATGGCTACACCTTC. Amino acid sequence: CASSLAGFYGYTF.

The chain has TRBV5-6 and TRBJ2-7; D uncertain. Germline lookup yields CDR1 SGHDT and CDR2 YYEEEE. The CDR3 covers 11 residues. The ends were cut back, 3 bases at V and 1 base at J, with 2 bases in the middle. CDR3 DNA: TGTGCCAGCAGCTCTTCCTACGAGCAGTACTTC. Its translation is CASSSSYEQYF.

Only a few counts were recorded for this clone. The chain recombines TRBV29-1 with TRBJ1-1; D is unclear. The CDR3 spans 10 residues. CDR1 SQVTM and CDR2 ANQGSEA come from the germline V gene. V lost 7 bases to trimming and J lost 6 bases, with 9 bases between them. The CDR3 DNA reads TGCAGCGCGACGGCTGCTGAAGCTTTCTTT. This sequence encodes CSATAAEAFF. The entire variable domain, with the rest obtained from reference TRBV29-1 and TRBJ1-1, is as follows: SAVISQKPSRDICQRGTSLTIQCQVDSQVTMMFWYRQQPGQSLTLIATANQGSEATYESGFVIDKFPISRPNLTFSTLTVSNMSPEDSSIYLCSATAAEAFFGQGTRLTVV.

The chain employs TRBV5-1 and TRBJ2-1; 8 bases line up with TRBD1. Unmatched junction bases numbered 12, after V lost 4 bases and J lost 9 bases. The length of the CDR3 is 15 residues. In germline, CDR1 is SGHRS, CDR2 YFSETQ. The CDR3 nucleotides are TGCGCCAGCAGCCAGGGACAGGTGGGGCGGAGTGAGCAGTTCTTC. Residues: CASSQGQVGRSEQFF. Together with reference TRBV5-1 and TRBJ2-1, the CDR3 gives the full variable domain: KAGVTQTPRYLIKTRGQQVTLSCSPISGHRSVSWYQQTPGQGLQFLFEYFSETQRNKGNFPGRFSGRQFSNSRSEMNVSTLELGDSALYLCASSQGQVGRSEQFFGPGTRLTVL.

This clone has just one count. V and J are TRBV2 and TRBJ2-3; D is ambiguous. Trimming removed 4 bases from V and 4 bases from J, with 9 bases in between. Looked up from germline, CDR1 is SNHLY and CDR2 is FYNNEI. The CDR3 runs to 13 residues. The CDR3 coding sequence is TGTGCCAGCAGTGTTAGCCGCTCAGATACGCAGTATTTT. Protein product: CASSVSRSDTQYF.

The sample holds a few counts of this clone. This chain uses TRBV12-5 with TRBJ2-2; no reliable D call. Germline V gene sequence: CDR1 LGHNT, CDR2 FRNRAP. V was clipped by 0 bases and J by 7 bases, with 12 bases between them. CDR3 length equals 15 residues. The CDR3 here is CASGLVQGYGGELFF. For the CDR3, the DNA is TGTGCTAGTGGTTTGGTTCAAGGGTACGGCGGGGAGCTGTTTTTT.

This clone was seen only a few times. CDR3: CASSSHAMNTEAFF. The CDR3 DNA follows: TGTGCCAGCAGTTCCCATGCGATGAACACTGAAGCTTTCTTT. The gene calls are TRBV27 and TRBJ1-1; D unresolved. This CDR3 comprises 14 residues. Trimming took off 4 bases at V and 0 bases at J, with 9 bases between the two ends. Per the germline V gene, CDR1 is MNHEY and CDR2 is SMNVEV (reference sequence).

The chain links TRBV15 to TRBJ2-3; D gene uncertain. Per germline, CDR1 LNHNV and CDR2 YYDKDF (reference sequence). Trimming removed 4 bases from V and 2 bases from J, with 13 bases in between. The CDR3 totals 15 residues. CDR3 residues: CATSIGSSATDTQYF. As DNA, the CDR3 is TGTGCCACCAGCATTGGTTCATCAGCCACAGATACGCAGTATTTT.

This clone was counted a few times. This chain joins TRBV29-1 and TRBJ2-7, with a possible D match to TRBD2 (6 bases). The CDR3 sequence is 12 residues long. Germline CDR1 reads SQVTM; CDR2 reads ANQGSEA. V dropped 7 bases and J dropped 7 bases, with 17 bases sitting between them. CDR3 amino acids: CSAILAGREQYF. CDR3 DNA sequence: TGCAGCGCCATTTTGGCGGGGAGGGAGCAGTACTTC.

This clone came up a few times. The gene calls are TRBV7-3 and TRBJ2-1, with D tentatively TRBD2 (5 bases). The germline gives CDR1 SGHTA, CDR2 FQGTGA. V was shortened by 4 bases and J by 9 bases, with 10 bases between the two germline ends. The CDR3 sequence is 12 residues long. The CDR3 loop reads CASSSLGGEQFF. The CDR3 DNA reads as TGTGCCAGCAGCTCCTTAGGAGGTGAGCAGTTCTTC.

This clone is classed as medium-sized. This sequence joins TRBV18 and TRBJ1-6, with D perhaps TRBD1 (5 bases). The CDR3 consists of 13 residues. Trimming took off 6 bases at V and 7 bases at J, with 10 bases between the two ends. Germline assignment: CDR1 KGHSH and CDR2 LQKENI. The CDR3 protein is CASSQDRNSPLHF. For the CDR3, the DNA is TGTGCCAGCTCGCAAGACAGAAATTCACCCCTCCACTTT. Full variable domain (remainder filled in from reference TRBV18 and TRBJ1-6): NAGVMQNPRHLVRRRGQEARLRCSPMKGHSHVYWYRQLPEEGLKFMVYLQKENIIDESGMPKERFSAEFPKEGPSILRIQQVVRGDSAAYFCASSQDRNSPLHFGNGTRLTVT.